The following is a T cell receptor beta chain sequence with its context. The V gene lost 4 bases and the J gene lost 4 bases, with 16 bases spanning the gap. Germline-derived CDR1 and CDR2 are SNHLY and FYNNEI. The CDR3 contains 15 residues. This specimen belongs to a study of blood T cells in healthy people across ages. Primers used in a second PCR of roughly 6 to 12 cycles were a sample-barcoded 5' primer and a J-beta primer mix. TCRdb re-analysed the 5' RACE reads in MiXCR, keeping a single row per CDR3 protein. The sample holds roughly 700,000 distinct CDR3 sequences; about 30% are singletons and the top ten take about 16%.

This TCR was sampled from a woman older than 75 in good health. Source material: blood. The J gene is TRBJ1-1, the V gene TRBV2; TRBD1 might be the D (5 bases). In DNA form, the CDR3 reads TGTGCCAGCAGTGTAGGGGTAGGCTGGGCCACTGAAGCTTTCTTT. Translation gives CASSVGVGWATEAFF.